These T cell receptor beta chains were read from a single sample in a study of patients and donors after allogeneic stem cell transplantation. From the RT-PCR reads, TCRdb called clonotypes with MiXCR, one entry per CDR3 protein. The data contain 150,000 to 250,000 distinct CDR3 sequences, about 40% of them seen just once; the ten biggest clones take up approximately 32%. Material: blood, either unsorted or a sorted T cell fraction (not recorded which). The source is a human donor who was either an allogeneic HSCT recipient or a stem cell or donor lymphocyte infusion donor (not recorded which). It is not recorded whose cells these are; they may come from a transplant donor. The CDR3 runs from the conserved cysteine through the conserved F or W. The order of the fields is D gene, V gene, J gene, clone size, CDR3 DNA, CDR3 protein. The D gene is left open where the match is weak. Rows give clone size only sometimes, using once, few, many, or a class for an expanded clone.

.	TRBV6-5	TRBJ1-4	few	TGTGCCAGCAGACGACGACAGGCTACTAATGAAAAACTGTTTTTT	CASRRRQATNEKLFF
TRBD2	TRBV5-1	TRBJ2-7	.	TGCGCCAGCAGCGTTAGCGGGAGGACCCACGAGCAGTACTTC	CASSVSGRTHEQYF
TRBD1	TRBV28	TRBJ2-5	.	TGTGCCAGCAGTACGCCGGGACAGGGTGAGGAGACCCAGTACTTC	CASSTPGQGEETQYF
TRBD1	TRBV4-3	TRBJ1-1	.	TGCGCCAGCAGCCGAGGGACAGGGGGCCGAACTGAAGCTTTCTTT	CASSRGTGGRTEAFF
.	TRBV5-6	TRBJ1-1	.	TGTGCCAGCAGTTCGGGTGGATCCATGAACACTGAAGCTTTCTTT	CASSSGGSMNTEAFF
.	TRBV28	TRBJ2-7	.	TGTGCCAGCAGTTTATTTCGGCGGAGCTCCTACGAGCAGTACTTC	CASSLFRRSSYEQYF
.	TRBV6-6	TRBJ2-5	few	TGTGCCAGCAGTTACCCAGAGGTAGAGACCCAGTACTTC	CASSYPEVETQYF
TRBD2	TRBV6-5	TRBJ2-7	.	TGTGCCAGCAGTTACTCGGGGCTAGCGGGAGATTACGAGCAGTACTTC	CASSYSGLAGDYEQYF
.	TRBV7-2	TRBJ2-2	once	TGTGCCAGCAGCTTAGCCTCTTTTACCGGGGAGCTGTTTTTT	CASSLASFTGELFF
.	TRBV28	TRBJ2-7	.	TGTGCCAGCAGCCCCTTTCCCGGATACTACGAGCAGTACTTC	CASSPFPGYYEQYF
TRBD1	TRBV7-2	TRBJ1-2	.	TGTGCCAGCAGCTTCTCAGGGGGAGGCTATGGCTACACCTTC	CASSFSGGGYGYTF
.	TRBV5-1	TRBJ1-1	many	TGCGCCAGCAGCTTGGCGGGGATGAACACTGAAGCTTTCTTT	CASSLAGMNTEAFF